These 22 T cell receptor beta chains share one sample of origin, sequenced in a study of blood T cell repertoires in COVID-19. Produced via immunoSEQ multiplex PCR; TCRdb's table is partial and in-frame only. Of around 140,000 clones listed, 87% are singletons. The sequencing input was peripheral blood. These receptors were taken from a man older than 75 with acute or convalescent COVID-19.

The chain links TRBV7-9 to TRBJ2-5, with a weak D call TRBD2 (6 bases). V was pared by 0 bases and J by 9 bases, with 14 bases between. CDR3 length: 14 amino acids. Germline V gene sequence: CDR1 SEHNR, CDR2 FQNEAQ (reference sequence). The CDR3: CASSLAGSPGAQYF. In nucleotides, the CDR3 is TGTGCCAGCAGCTTAGCTGGTTCCCCGGGAGCCCAGTACTTC. The full variable domain, in which reference TRBV7-9 and TRBJ2-5 provide the parts outside the CDR3, is DTGVSQNPRHKITKRGQNVTFRCDPISEHNRLYWYRQTLGQGPEFLTYFQNEAQLEKSRLLSDRFSAERPKGSFSTLEIQRTEQGDSAMYLCASSLAGSPGAQYFGPGTRLLVL.

V is TRBV7-9 and J is TRBJ1-1; no clear D gene. Trimming stripped 5 bases from V and 7 bases from J, with 5 bases between. CDR3 length: 10 amino acids. In germline, CDR1 is SEHNR, CDR2 FQNEAQ (reference sequence). In DNA, the CDR3 is TGTGCCAGCAGCCAGAATGAAGCTTTCTTT. The encoded protein is CASSQNEAFF.

The chain links TRBV5-1 to TRBJ1-1; D is undetermined. V shed 1 base and J shed 0 bases, with 16 bases lying between them. The germline V gene has CDR1 SGHRS and CDR2 YFSETQ. This CDR3 contains 17 residues. The CDR3 loop reads CASSLTAVVPMNTEAFF. CDR3 coding DNA: TGCGCCAGCAGCTTGACCGCGGTAGTACCCATGAACACTGAAGCTTTCTTT.

In regard to this clone: The sample carries other DNA sequences with the same CDR3. This chain links TRBV6-6 with TRBJ2-2; the D gene is possibly TRBD2 (6 bases). Germline V gives CDR1 MNHNY, CDR2 SVGAGI (reference sequence). V lost 7 bases and J lost 2, with 11 bases in between. CDR3 length equals 14 residues. CDR3 sequence reads: CASTRAGNTGELFF. As DNA, the CDR3 is TGTGCCAGCACCCGAGCGGGTAACACCGGGGAGCTGTTTTTT.

This rearrangement joins TRBV5-1 to TRBJ1-1; unclear D gene. The germline CDR1 and CDR2 sequences are SGHRS and YFSETQ. V dropped 4 bases and J dropped 3 bases, with 4 bases sitting between them. The CDR3 runs to 11 residues. This CDR3 is CASSLDTEAFF. The CDR3, as DNA: TGCGCCAGCAGCCTAGACACTGAAGCTTTCTTT.

The chain employs TRBV18 and TRBJ2-7, with D possibly matching TRBD2 (5 bases). The V gene's germline CDR1 is KGHSH and CDR2 LQKENI. This CDR3 is 14 amino acids long. Trimming stripped 2 bases from V and 3 bases from J, with 11 bases between. CDR3 sequence: CASSPTRDYYEQYF. CDR3 sequence (DNA): TGTGCCAGCTCACCAACTAGGGATTACTACGAGCAGTACTTC.

The rearrangement joins TRBV6-1 to TRBJ2-2; TRBD1 matches at 7 bases. CDR3 size: 16 residues. The germline V gene has CDR1 MNHNS and CDR2 SASEGT. J was trimmed by 2 bases and V by 4 bases; bases with no gene match: 7. The CDR3 loop is CASSGTGTVNTGELFF. The CDR3 DNA reads as TGTGCCAGCAGTGGAACCGGGACAGTAAACACCGGGGAGCTGTTTTTT.

The chain uses TRBV2 and TRBJ2-7, with no clear D. Germline CDR1 is SNHLY and CDR2 is FYNNEI. The V end lost 4 bases, the J end lost 0 bases, and 7 bases lay between the germline ends. CDR3 length equals 13 residues. The CDR3 spells CASSAPISYEQYF. The CDR3 nucleotides are TGTGCCAGCAGTGCCCCAATCTCCTACGAGCAGTACTTC. Using reference TRBV2 and TRBJ2-7 for the parts outside the CDR3, the full variable domain is EPEVTQTPSHQVTQMGQEVILRCVPISNHLYFYWYRQILGQKVEFLVSFYNNEISEKSEIFDDQFSVERPDGSNFTLKIRSTKLEDSAMYFCASSAPISYEQYFGPGTRLTVT.

V gene TRBV28 combines with J gene TRBJ1-1; 8 bases match TRBD1. V lost 5 bases and J lost 9; bases outside the gene matches: 11. CDR1 is MDHEN, CDR2 SYDVKM, per germline. The CDR3 covers 14 residues. The CDR3 here is CASSPNRGRGQAFF. The CDR3 nucleotides are TGTGCCAGCAGTCCCAATAGGGGCAGGGGGCAAGCTTTCTTT.

This clone was found once. This chain links TRBV7-9 with TRBJ2-5; 12 bases map to TRBD2. The junction had 9 bases not matched to a gene; V was cut back by 4 bases and J by 3 bases. The CDR3 length is 17 residues. CDR1 is SEHNR and CDR2 is FQNEAQ in the germline V gene (reference sequence). CDR3 sequence reads: CASSSGLAGRKEETQYF. The CDR3 DNA is TGTGCCAGCAGCTCTGGACTAGCGGGGAGGAAAGAAGAGACCCAGTACTTC.

This chain connects TRBV18 to TRBJ1-5; D unresolved. V lost 6 bases and J lost 2, with 14 bases in between. This CDR3 has 15 residues. Germline V CDR1 and CDR2: KGHSH, LQKENI. The CDR3, as DNA: TGTGCCAGCTCTCTTGGTCAGGAACGCAATCAGCCCCAGCATTTT. This translates into CASSLGQERNQPQHF.

The chain is built from TRBV4-2 and TRBJ2-1, with TRBD2 matching over 15 bases. Germline V gene lookup returns CDR1 LGHNA and CDR2 YNFKEQ. This CDR3 region has 21 residues. V dropped 1 base and J dropped 1; count of bases not matched to a gene: 11. The CDR3 coding sequence is TGTGCCAGCAGCCAAGGCTCCCGGGGACTAGCGGGGGGTGAGTCCTACAATGAGCAGTTCTTC. Amino acids: CASSQGSRGLAGGESYNEQFF.

V is TRBV10-2 and J is TRBJ1-2; TRBD1 aligns across 8 bases. With V trimmed by 3 bases and J by 7 bases, 4 bases remained unmatched. CDR1 is WSHSY, CDR2 SAAADI, per germline. The CDR3 contains 13 residues. DNA of the CDR3: TGCGCCAGCAGTGATTCGACAGGGGCTGGCTACACCTTC. The encoded protein is CASSDSTGAGYTF.

The CDR3 region is CASSLGRPESYNEQFF. CDR3 bases: TGTGCCAGCAGCTTAGGCCGACCGGAGTCCTACAATGAGCAGTTCTTC. The chain couples TRBV11-1 to TRBJ2-1; D remains ambiguous. CDR1 is SGHAT and CDR2 is FQDESV in the germline V gene (reference sequence). The CDR3 is made up of 16 amino acids. V lost 1 base, J lost 1 base, and 11 bases lay in between.

This sequence joins TRBV18 and TRBJ1-2, with 9 bases identical to TRBD1. Trimming took 2 bases from V and 5 from J; bases not matched to a gene: 6. The CDR3 runs to 15 residues. The V gene's germline CDR1 is KGHSH and CDR2 LQKENI. The CDR3 DNA is TGTGCCAGCTCACCAGTTGACAGGGGGTTGTATGGCTACACCTTC. It is translated as CASSPVDRGLYGYTF.

The chain links TRBV5-4 to TRBJ2-7; 9 bases fit TRBD2. The CDR3 loop spans 16 amino acids. Trimming took 0 bases from V and 2 from J; bases not matched to a gene: 6. The V gene's germline CDR1 is SGHNT and CDR2 YYREEE (reference sequence). DNA for the CDR3: TGTGCCAGCAGCTTGGGGTCTAGCGGGGTCCCCTACGAGCAGTACTTC. Translated: CASSLGSSGVPYEQYF.

The chain combines TRBV24-1 with TRBJ2-2, with TRBD1 identical over 9 bases. The V segment lost 3 bases and the J segment 6 bases; nucleotides outside the gene matches: 4. CDR1 and CDR2 (germline): KGHDR, SFDVKD. This CDR3 has 15 amino acids. The CDR3 nucleotides read TGTGCCACCAGTGATCCACAGGGGGCGGCCGGGGAGCTGTTTTTT. Translation gives CATSDPQGAAGELFF.

The J gene is TRBJ1-2, the V gene TRBV3-1 (or the pseudogene TRBV3-2); TRBD1 might be the D (6 bases). V dropped 1 base and J dropped 3 bases, with 12 bases sitting between them. CDR3 length: 15 residues. Germline CDR1 and CDR2: LGHDT and YNNKEL (reference sequence). CDR3 sequence (DNA): TGTGCCAGCAGCCAAGCCTCCGGGACACACTATGGCTACACCTTC. It is translated as CASSQASGTHYGYTF.

J is TRBJ1-4 and V is TRBV28; D may be TRBD1 (5 bases). This CDR3 contains 14 residues. CDR1 is MDHEN, CDR2 SYDVKM, per germline. Trimming shortened V by 8 bases and J by 5 bases, and 15 bases separated the two germline ends. The CDR3 DNA sequence: TGTGCCAGCGGTTGGGGGGGGAAAAATGAAAAACTGTTTTTT. Translation gives CASGWGGKNEKLFF.

The V gene is TRBV5-1, the J gene TRBJ2-3; the match to TRBD2 covers 12 bases. Germline-derived CDR1 and CDR2 are SGHRS and YFSETQ. This CDR3 contains 17 residues. The V gene end was trimmed by 2 bases and the J gene end by 6 bases; junction bases not matched to a gene: 10. The CDR3 DNA reads TGCGCCAGCAGCTTACTAGCGGGAGGCCAAGGCGGCGATACGCAGTATTTT. Protein product: CASSLLAGGQGGDTQYF.

V gene TRBV5-1 combines with J gene TRBJ1-1, with D possibly matching TRBD1 (6 bases). Looked up from germline, CDR1 is SGHRS and CDR2 is YFSETQ. The CDR3 is 15 residues long. V lost 7 bases to trimming and J lost 4 bases, with 20 bases between them. In DNA, the CDR3 is TGCGCCAGCTCCCAGTGGGGGGGCGCGGGCACTGAAGCTTTCTTT. It codes for CASSQWGGAGTEAFF.

The V and J genes are TRBV4-2 and TRBJ1-2; 12 nucleotides line up with TRBD1. Trimming at V came to 1 base and at J to 8 bases, leaving 8 bases not matched to a gene. Germline V gene lookup returns CDR1 LGHNA and CDR2 YNFKEQ. The CDR3 length is 16 residues. CDR3: CASSQAGTGGPGGYTF. The CDR3 DNA reads as TGTGCCAGCAGCCAAGCCGGGACAGGGGGCCCAGGCGGCTACACCTTC.